The rows below give T cell receptor beta chains drawn from one sample of a study of tumour-infiltrating T cells in Burkitt lymphoma. Assay: immunoSEQ multiplex PCR; the TCRdb copy retains only in-frame clones and omits some. The sample has 550 to 800 clones, about a sixth seen once. The sequenced sample consisted of tumor tissue. Receptors were obtained from a human donor with Burkitt lymphoma. Both conserved end residues are part of each CDR3. Fields, in order: V gene, J gene, clone size, D gene, CDR3 DNA, CDR3 protein. The D gene is left open where the match is weak. Size is stated for part of the rows, as once, few or many counts, or as a class when the clone is expanded.

V: TRBV7-9
J: TRBJ1-1
size: few
D: NA
DNA: TGTGCCAGCAGCCCCCGTGGGGGAGGGACTGAAGCTTTCTTT
CDR3: CASSPRGGGTEAFF

V: TRBV6-1
J: TRBJ2-3
size: NA
D: TRBD2
DNA: TGTGCCAGCAGTGAAAGGAGCGGGGGGGGCACAGATACGCAGTATTTT
CDR3: CASSERSGGGTDTQYF

V: TRBV4-1
J: TRBJ2-1
size: NA
D: NA
DNA: TGCGCCAGCAGCCAAGTAGGGGACAATGAGCAGTTCTTC
CDR3: CASSQVGDNEQFF

V: TRBV7-9
J: TRBJ2-3
size: few
D: TRBD1
DNA: TGTGCCAGCAGCGGGGGGACAGGGGGCCATACAGATACGCAGTATTTT
CDR3: CASSGGTGGHTDTQYF

V: TRBV4-1
J: TRBJ1-2
size: NA
D: NA
DNA: TGCGCCAGCAGCCAAGATACAGGGAGTGGTTATGGCTACACCTTC
CDR3: CASSQDTGSGYGYTF

V: TRBV7-9
J: TRBJ1-1
size: NA
D: NA
DNA: TGTGCCAGCAGCTTACGGCCAGACGGCAACACTGAAGCTTTCTTT
CDR3: CASSLRPDGNTEAFF

V: TRBV5-1
J: TRBJ1-2
size: NA
D: NA
DNA: TGCGCCAGCAGCTCTCCCGAACGAAACTATGGCTACACCTTC
CDR3: CASSSPERNYGYTF

V: TRBV19
J: TRBJ1-5
size: NA
D: NA
DNA: TGTGCCAGTAGTATAGATCCGCGGGGTCGCGGCAATCAGCCCCAGCATTTT
CDR3: CASSIDPRGRGNQPQHF

V: TRBV5-4
J: TRBJ1-6
size: NA
D: TRBD1
DNA: TGTGCCAGCAGCTCGGGGCGGACAGGGGATTCACCCCTCCACTTT
CDR3: CASSSGRTGDSPLHF

V: TRBV7-9
J: TRBJ2-3
size: few
D: TRBD2
DNA: TGTGCCAGCAGCTCACCGGGACTAGCGACAGATACGCAGTATTTT
CDR3: CASSSPGLATDTQYF

V: TRBV10-2
J: TRBJ1-5
size: NA
D: NA
DNA: TGCGCCAGCAGTGATTTTGGAGCCTCTCATCCCCAGCATTTT
CDR3: CASSDFGASHPQHF

V: TRBV4-1
J: TRBJ2-7
size: few
D: TRBD1
DNA: TGCGCCAGCAGCCAAGATTATACGGGACAGGGATATGAGCAGTACTTC
CDR3: CASSQDYTGQGYEQYF

V: TRBV4-1
J: TRBJ1-6
size: few
D: NA
DNA: TGCGCCAGCAGCCTGAGGGGTGACAATTCACCCCTCCACTTT
CDR3: CASSLRGDNSPLHF

V: TRBV19
J: TRBJ1-2
size: hyperexpanded
D: TRBD1
DNA: TGTGCCAGTAGTGCCGTCTACAGGGGAGACTATGGCTACACCTTC
CDR3: CASSAVYRGDYGYTF

V: TRBV6-5
J: TRBJ1-2
size: few
D: NA
DNA: TGTGCCACCCGGGATTATGGCTACACCTTC
CDR3: CATRDYGYTF

V: TRBV5-1
J: TRBJ2-3
size: NA
D: TRBD1
DNA: TGCGCCAGCAGCTCGGGACAGGGGGAAGATACGCAGTATTTT
CDR3: CASSSGQGEDTQYF

V: TRBV28
J: TRBJ2-1
size: few
D: NA
DNA: TGTGCCAGCAGTACCCAAGTCGCTTTGGGCAATGAGCAGTTCTTC
CDR3: CASSTQVALGNEQFF

V: TRBV6-5
J: TRBJ1-6
size: few
D: TRBD1
DNA: TGTGCCAGCCTAGGACAGGGAGACTTT
CDR3: CASLGQGDF

V: TRBV27
J: TRBJ2-2
size: NA
D: NA
DNA: TGTGCCAGCAGCAACGATAGAACCGGGGAGCTGTTTTTT
CDR3: CASSNDRTGELFF

V: TRBV5-6
J: TRBJ1-1
size: few
D: NA
DNA: TGTGCCAGCAGCTTACCAGGAGGTGAAGCTTTCTTT
CDR3: CASSLPGGEAFF

V: TRBV5-1
J: TRBJ2-3
size: NA
D: TRBD2
DNA: TGCGCCAGCAGGTCGGGGGGGAGCACAGATACGCAGTATTTT
CDR3: CASRSGGSTDTQYF

V: TRBV28
J: TRBJ2-2
size: few
D: NA
DNA: TGTGCCAGCAGTTTAGATGGGGGACCCGGGGAGCTGTTTTTT
CDR3: CASSLDGGPGELFF

V: TRBV9
J: TRBJ2-1
size: few
D: TRBD2
DNA: TGTGCCAGCAGCACTCCACTAGCGGGGGGCTCCGATGAGCAGTTCTTC
CDR3: CASSTPLAGGSDEQFF

V: TRBV30
J: TRBJ2-3
size: few
D: NA
DNA: TGTGCCCGGGGCGATGCGGATACGCAGTATTTT
CDR3: CARGDADTQYF

V: TRBV19
J: TRBJ1-1
size: NA
D: NA
DNA: TGTGCCAGTAGTATAACGGTTACCACTGAAGCTTTCTTT
CDR3: CASSITVTTEAFF

V: TRBV28
J: TRBJ2-3
size: NA
D: NA
DNA: TGTGCCAGCAGTTTGTTGAGGGGCCTCACAGATACGCAGTATTTT
CDR3: CASSLLRGLTDTQYF

V: TRBV4-1
J: TRBJ2-4
size: few
D: NA
DNA: TGCGCCAGCAGCCATAAGATGGGGGGATGGATTCAGTACTTC
CDR3: CASSHKMGGWIQYF

V: TRBV5-1
J: TRBJ2-3
size: NA
D: TRBD2
DNA: TGCGCCAGCAGCTTGGAACTAGCGGGGGGAGATACGCAGTATTTT
CDR3: CASSLELAGGDTQYF

V: TRBV5-6
J: TRBJ1-4
size: few
D: TRBD1
DNA: TGTGCCAGCAGCTTGGTGGGGACAGGGGATGAAAAACTGTTTTTT
CDR3: CASSLVGTGDEKLFF

V: TRBV10-3
J: TRBJ1-2
size: NA
D: TRBD1
DNA: TGTGCCATCAGCCGGGACAGGTATGGCTACACCTTC
CDR3: CAISRDRYGYTF

V: TRBV27
J: TRBJ1-5
size: NA
D: NA
DNA: TGTGCCAGCAGCCCTCAGGGACCCTTAAATCAGCCCCAGCATTTT
CDR3: CASSPQGPLNQPQHF

V: TRBV6-5
J: TRBJ2-2
size: NA
D: TRBD2
DNA: TGTGCCAGCAGTCCACTAGCGTACACCGGGGAGCTGTTTTTT
CDR3: CASSPLAYTGELFF

V: TRBV2
J: TRBJ1-1
size: NA
D: NA
DNA: TGTGCCGGACCAAATTTCAGGGAGGTGAGCACTGAAGCTTTCTTT
CDR3: CAGPNFREVSTEAFF

V: TRBV19
J: TRBJ2-5
size: NA
D: NA
DNA: TGTGCCAGTAGTATAGGGTGGCAAGAGACCCAGTACTTC
CDR3: CASSIGWQETQYF

V: TRBV10-3
J: TRBJ2-3
size: few
D: TRBD2
DNA: TGTGCCATCAGTGAGTCCGGTAGCGGGGGAACAGATACGCAGTATTTT
CDR3: CAISESGSGGTDTQYF

V: TRBV5-1
J: TRBJ2-5
size: few
D: NA
DNA: TGCGCCAGCAGCTTGGGCGGCCCGGGGGAGACCCAGTACTTC
CDR3: CASSLGGPGETQYF

V: TRBV27
J: TRBJ2-5
size: few
D: TRBD1
DNA: TGTGCCAGCAGTTTACAGGGGGCAGAGACCCAGTACTTC
CDR3: CASSLQGAETQYF

V: TRBV30
J: TRBJ2-7
size: few
D: NA
DNA: TGTGCCTGGAGTGGAAACTACGAGCAGTACTTC
CDR3: CAWSGNYEQYF

V: TRBV27
J: TRBJ1-1
size: few
D: NA
DNA: TGTGCCAGCAGTCTGTCAGTGTCGACAGACCATGAAGCTTTCTTT
CDR3: CASSLSVSTDHEAFF

V: TRBV29-1
J: TRBJ1-1
size: NA
D: NA
DNA: TGCAGCGTTGGTGGGAGCACTGAAGCTTTCTTT
CDR3: CSVGGSTEAFF

V: TRBV5-1
J: TRBJ1-1
size: NA
D: NA
DNA: TGCGCCAGCAGCTTGGTAGTAAACACTGAAGCTTTCTTT
CDR3: CASSLVVNTEAFF

V: TRBV29-1
J: TRBJ1-1
size: few
D: NA
DNA: TGCAGCGTTGAAGTCCTCGGGGGCTTCAGTGGGGACACTGAAGCTTTCTTT
CDR3: CSVEVLGGFSGDTEAFF